The entry below describes one TCR beta chain. Antigen unknown. The sample comes from a study of cytomegalovirus exposure and HLA in healthy donors. Study details: Drawn from HLA-typed donors, about 85 million unique TCRs were held in an early data release. Whole-study results and caveats: Across donors, presence/absence analyses took sequencing depth to be roughly uniform.

PCR was performed using 60 Vbeta and 13 Jbeta primers. Sequencing was performed with immunoSEQ multiplex PCR; in TCRdb, only in-frame clones are kept and a portion is missing. The sample yields roughly 100,000 clones, approximately 70% seen once. The sequence came from a man aged 25 to 40 in good health and CMV-seronegative. The source material was PBMCs.

CDR3 in DNA: TGTGCCAGCTCCTTTGGCGGGGGGCTCGAGCAGTACTTC. Translated: CASSFGGGLEQYF. The gene calls are TRBV6-1 and TRBJ2-7, with 8 bases matching TRBD2. The CDR3 is 13 amino acids. CDR1 and CDR2 (germline): MNHNS, SASEGT. Germline trimming cut 8 bases from V and 6 bases from J; bases unmatched to any gene: 9.